The 20 T cell receptor beta chains below were found in one sample sequenced in a study of shared clonotypes between healthy human individuals (dated by TCRdb to the early 2020s). Libraries were made using the immunoSEQ multiplex PCR assay. TCRdb took over this immuneACCESS table, retaining in-frame rearrangements with V and J assigned. Such tables are incomplete; in checked studies, under half of the missing clones stem from an unresolved V gene, and the remainder is unexplained. Recorded for this sample are nearly 750,000 clones; around 70% of them occurred a single time. The ten largest account for more than 1.5% of the sample. Sequencing input: memory CD4+ T cells sorted from blood. The sample's cell subset or site, from its label and the paper: CD45RA-negative fraction. The receptors here all came from a woman aged 25 to 39 in good health.

Details on this clone: The same CDR3 can be traced to other DNA sequences in this sample. CDR3 sequence reads: CASTSGSTDTQYF. The CDR3 region has the DNA TGTGCCAGCACTAGCGGAAGCACAGATACGCAGTATTTT. The rearrangement uses TRBV7-9 and TRBJ2-3, with 7 bases aligning to TRBD2. CDR3 length: 13 amino acids. V trimming: 7 bases; J trimming: 0 bases; junction bases outside the gene matches: 1. CDR1 SEHNR and CDR2 FQNEAQ come from the germline V gene (reference sequence).

The chain carries TRBV7-3 and TRBJ2-5, with a weak D call TRBD1 (6 bases). Between the trimmed V and J ends, which lost 0 bases and 5 bases, there was a span of 13 bases. The germline V gene encodes CDR1 SGHTA and CDR2 FQGTGA. The CDR3 has 15 amino acids. CDR3 bases: TGTGCCAGCAGCTTAACTTCAGGGGTAGAGGAGACCCAGTACTTC. Its protein is CASSLTSGVEETQYF.

The rearrangement uses TRBV28 and TRBJ2-1; 9 nucleotides agree with TRBD2. The CDR3 runs to 16 residues. V lost 0 bases to trimming and J lost 2 bases; unmatched junction nucleotides: 2. Germline V gives CDR1 MDHEN, CDR2 SYDVKM. CDR3 nucleotide sequence: TGTGCCAGCAGTTTATGGCTAGCGGGAACCTACAATGAGCAGTTCTTC. This codes for CASSLWLAGTYNEQFF.

The rearrangement joins TRBV21-1 to TRBJ2-1. TRBV21-1 is given as a pseudogene. The CDR3 is 15 amino acids. CDR3 amino acids: CASRELPGLYNEQFF. CDR3 in DNA: TGTGCCAGCAGGGAACTGCCGGGCCTCTACAATGAGCAGTTCTTC.

The chain combines TRBV19 with TRBJ2-2, with TRBD2 identical over 9 bases. The V segment lost 6 bases and the J segment 3 bases; nucleotides outside the gene matches: 2. Germline-derived CDR1 and CDR2 are LNHDA and SQIVND (reference sequence). CDR3 length equals 14 residues. The CDR3 protein is CASRTSGYTGELFF. The CDR3 coding sequence is TGTGCCAGTAGGACTAGCGGATACACCGGGGAGCTGTTTTTT.

This clone was observed a handful of times. The chain combines TRBV4-1 with TRBJ1-2; D not resolved. The CDR3 is 15 amino acids. Germline lookup yields CDR1 MGHRA and CDR2 YSYEKL. Trimming removed 2 bases at V and 3 bases at J, with 13 bases between. CDR3 region: CASSQRLGLDYGYTF. Here the CDR3 DNA reads TGCGCCAGCAGCCAACGATTAGGGTTGGACTATGGCTACACCTTC.

This chain uses TRBV28 with TRBJ2-1; 10 bases line up with TRBD2. The CDR3 consists of 15 residues. Unmatched junction bases numbered 6, after V lost 6 bases and J lost 4 bases. The germline gives CDR1 MDHEN, CDR2 SYDVKM. The CDR3 sequence: CASSRSGRRYNEQFF. Here the CDR3 DNA reads TGTGCCAGCAGCCGTAGCGGGAGGAGGTACAATGAGCAGTTCTTC.

The chain joins TRBV28 to TRBJ1-2, with D perhaps matching TRBD1 (5 bases). The CDR3 totals 18 residues. From germline, CDR1 is MDHEN and CDR2 SYDVKM. Trimming left V 5 bases short and J 4 bases short, with 26 bases between. The chain's CDR3 is CASSPLTRDLLLTYGYTF. As DNA, the CDR3 is TGTGCCAGCAGTCCCTTAACCAGGGACCTACTCCTTACCTATGGCTACACCTTC.

V gene TRBV28 combines with J gene TRBJ1-6; D possibly corresponds to TRBD1 (6 bases). Trimming removed 5 bases at V and 5 bases at J, with 16 bases between. The CDR3 runs 16 residues. Germline-derived CDR1 and CDR2 are MDHEN and SYDVKM. CDR3 DNA: TGTGCCAGCAGTCCCGACAGGCGACCTAATAATTCACCCCTCCACTTT. Translating gives CASSPDRRPNNSPLHF.

This clone was seen repeatedly, ten times or more. The CDR3 sequence: CASKTATGETQYF. The DNA for the CDR3 is TGTGCCAGTAAAACAGCAACAGGAGAGACCCAGTACTTC. The chain recombines TRBV19 with TRBJ2-5; a possible D gene is TRBD1 (5 bases). The CDR3 has 13 amino acids. The germline gives CDR1 LNHDA, CDR2 SQIVND (reference sequence). The V gene lost 7 bases and the J gene lost 4 bases, with 13 bases spanning the gap.

J is TRBJ1-2 and V is TRBV5-1; no firm D call. V was shortened by 1 base and J by 0 bases, with 13 bases between the two germline ends. The CDR3 runs 16 residues. Germline values: CDR1 SGHRS, CDR2 YFSETQ. The chain's CDR3 is CASSLRTRGSNYGYTF. As DNA, the CDR3 is TGCGCCAGCAGCTTGAGGACCCGAGGCTCTAACTATGGCTACACCTTC.

J is TRBJ1-1 and V is TRBV6-5; tentative D call: TRBD1 (5 bases). Trimming took 5 bases from V and 5 from J, leaving 15 bases between them. The CDR3 contains 14 residues. Per germline, CDR1 MNHEY and CDR2 SVGAGI. Here the CDR3 reads CASSPTLGRTEAFF. The CDR3 coding sequence is TGTGCCAGCAGTCCGACCTTGGGGCGGACTGAAGCTTTCTTT.

The CDR3 sequence is CASSQDGGTEAFF. Written as DNA, the CDR3 is TGTGCCAGCAGCCAAGATGGGGGGACTGAAGCTTTCTTT. The chain couples TRBV14 to TRBJ1-1; maybe TRBD1 (5 bases). CDR3 length equals 13 residues. CDR1 SGHDN and CDR2 FVKESK come from the germline V gene. Trimming left V 0 bases short and J 5 bases short, with 7 bases between.

The rearrangement joins TRBV4-1 to TRBJ2-1, with D possibly called TRBD1 or TRBD2 (5 bases each). Trimming removed 7 bases at V and 7 bases at J, with 14 bases between. CDR1 and CDR2 (germline): MGHRA, YSYEKL. This CDR3 spans 13 amino acids. The CDR3 DNA is TGCGCCAGCACCGGGACGGCGAGGAATGAGCAGTTCTTC. As protein: CASTGTARNEQFF.

V and J are TRBV7-9 and TRBJ1-2; 7 nucleotides line up with TRBD1. V was clipped by 6 bases and J by 2 bases; unmatched bases: 12. CDR3 size: 16 residues. Germline-derived CDR1 and CDR2 are SEHNR and FQNEAQ (reference sequence). This chain's CDR3 is CASSGTVVGGNYGYTF. The CDR3 DNA reads as TGTGCCAGCAGTGGGACAGTGGTCGGTGGGAACTATGGCTACACCTTC.

This chain links TRBV28 with TRBJ2-1; 9 nucleotides align to TRBD2. Trimming removed 3 bases from V and 9 bases from J; junction bases left unmatched: 6. Germline V gene lookup returns CDR1 MDHEN and CDR2 SYDVKM. CDR3 length: 14 residues. As DNA, the CDR3 is TGTGCCAGCAGTTTGGGCGGGAGGGCCGCTGAGCAGTTCTTC. Its protein is CASSLGGRAAEQFF.

J is TRBJ2-3 and V is TRBV18; 13 bases map to TRBD2. The CDR3 is made up of 19 amino acids. The germline gives CDR1 KGHSH, CDR2 LQKENI. V gave up 6 bases and J gave up 4 bases; unmatched junction bases: 16. The CDR3 sequence: CASSPFPPTSGRGPDTQYF. The CDR3 DNA is TGTGCCAGCTCTCCATTCCCCCCCACTAGCGGGAGGGGCCCAGATACGCAGTATTTT. Full variable domain (remainder filled in from reference TRBV18 and TRBJ2-3): NAGVMQNPRHLVRRRGQEARLRCSPMKGHSHVYWYRQLPEEGLKFMVYLQKENIIDESGMPKERFSAEFPKEGPSILRIQQVVRGDSAAYFCASSPFPPTSGRGPDTQYFGPGTRLTVL.

At least ten counts were recorded for this clone. The junction departs from the called germline gene at one end, perhaps through a read error. Other DNA sequences in this sample translate to the same CDR3. V and J are TRBV7-2 and TRBJ2-7; the match to TRBD2 covers 11 bases. Germline V gene sequence: CDR1 SGHTA, CDR2 FQGNSA. This CDR3 has 15 amino acids. The CDR3, as DNA: TGTGCCAGCAGCCTAGCGGGAGGTCTATCCTACGAGCAGTACTTC. Amino acid sequence: CASSLAGGLSYEQYF.

V usage is TRBV13 and J usage is TRBJ1-2; perhaps TRBD1 as D (6 bases). CDR1 and CDR2 from the germline V gene are PRHDT and FYEKMQ (reference sequence). Trimming pared 6 bases from V and 7 bases from J, leaving 9 bases between. CDR3 size: 11 residues. CDR3 in DNA: TGTGCCAGCAGTGGGGGGGCTGGCTACACCTTC. Its translation is CASSGGAGYTF.

The chain carries TRBV5-1 and TRBJ1-3; unclear D gene. V was pared by 3 bases and J by 4 bases, with 14 bases between. The CDR3 is 15 residues long. Germline V gene data show CDR1 as SGHRS and CDR2 as YFSETQ. The CDR3 DNA sequence: TGCGCCAGCAGCTACGAGGAGGCGAGGGGAAACACCATATATTTT. This gives the protein CASSYEEARGNTIYF.